This entry describes one T cell receptor beta chain. These data are taken from a study of blood T cells in healthy people across ages. Background on the study: Researchers report that template switching captured about one barcoded beta molecule per two T cells.

Sample-barcoded 5' priming and a J-beta primer mix drove a second PCR of roughly 7 to 11 cycles. Each cDNA molecule received a tag from a template-switch adaptor that had 12 random nucleotides. TCRdb processed the 5' RACE reads anew with MiXCR; each CDR3 protein has one entry. Here the sample spans roughly 1.7 million distinct CDR3 sequences, about 32% being singletons. Between the trimmed V and J ends, which lost 4 bases and 3 bases, there was a span of 18 bases. This CDR3 contains 16 residues. The germline V gene encodes CDR1 MNHEY and CDR2 SMNVEV (reference sequence). What was sequenced was blood. The source of this sequence is a woman aged 30 to 39 in good health. This rearrangement joins TRBV27 to TRBJ2-5; D gene unclear. DNA for the CDR3: TGTGCCAGCAGTTACTACCGACGGACCCCGGAAGAGACCCAGTACTTC. Its protein product is CASSYYRRTPEETQYF.